This T cell receptor (beta chain) was profiled in a study of graft-versus-host responses after intestinal transplantation. About the study: Recipients uniformly received anti-thymocyte globulin induction, followed by tacrolimus and steroids for two to four years.

Profiling relied on immunoSEQ multiplex PCR, and the TCRdb table lists in-frame clones only, not all of them. The top ten clones hold around 1.9% of a sample with under 20,000 clones, 82% of them seen once. Notes on this clone: The antigen remains undetermined.

Study-level results: Detection of GvH clones occurred in recipient marrow, and some had their first appearance in ileum or blood. GvH clone levels peaked in circulation, and this peak was associated with early post-transplant HvG declines. Graft-versus-host to host-versus-graft clonal ratios in allografts were high in patients with graft-donor T cell macrochimerism.

CDR3 length: 14 amino acids. Trimming removed 0 bases from V and 0 bases from J, with 7 bases in between. The V gene's germline CDR1 is SGHDT and CDR2 YYEEEE. The source material was PBMCs, sampled 14 days after transplant. This receptor was obtained from a human patient who received an intestinal transplant, so some T cells may come from the graft donor. The chain combines TRBV5-6 with TRBJ2-7, with no clear D. CDR3 DNA: TGTGCCAGCAGCTTGGCCGAAACCTCCTACGAGCAGTACTTC. Translated: CASSLAETSYEQYF.